Sequencing of this T cell receptor beta chain was carried out in a study of blood T cell repertoires in COVID-19. Recovered participants had two consecutive negative NP/OP PCR tests, healthcare professional clearance, or symptom resolution. This CDR3 has 10 residues. CDR1 and CDR2 (germline): MGHDK, SYGVNS. The V end was cut by 7 bases, the J end by 10 bases, with 5 bases between. This table comes from immunoSEQ multiplex PCR, and its TCRdb copy is limited to in-frame clones, with some not included. The sample carries 180,000 or so clones, over 70% recorded once. This receptor was taken from a man aged 45-65 years who had recovered from COVID-19. The sequencing sample was made of PBMCs or T cells enriched from blood (not recorded which). V and J are TRBV25-1 and TRBJ1-6, with D uncertain. The CDR3 region has the DNA TGTGCCAGCATTCTATCACCCCTCCACTTT. Protein: CASILSPLHF.